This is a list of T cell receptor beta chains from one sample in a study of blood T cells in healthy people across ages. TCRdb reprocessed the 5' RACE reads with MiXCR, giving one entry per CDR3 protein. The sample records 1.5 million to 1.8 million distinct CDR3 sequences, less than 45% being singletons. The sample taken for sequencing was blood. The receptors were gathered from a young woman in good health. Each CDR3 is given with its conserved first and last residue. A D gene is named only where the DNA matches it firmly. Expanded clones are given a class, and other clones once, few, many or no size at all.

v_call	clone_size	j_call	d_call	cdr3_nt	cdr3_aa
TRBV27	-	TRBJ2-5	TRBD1	TGTGCCAGCAGTACTCATTCCAGGGGGCAGTACTTC	CASSTHSRGQYF
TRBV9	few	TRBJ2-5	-	TGTGCCAGCAGCGTACAGGGGCCCGAGACCCAGTACTTC	CASSVQGPETQYF
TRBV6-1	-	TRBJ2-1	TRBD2	TGTGCCAGCAGCCGGGGGGATGGGCAGTTCTTC	CASSRGDGQFF
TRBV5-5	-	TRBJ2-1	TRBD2	TGTGCCAGCAGCTTGTTGGCTAGCGGGGGAAGCTCCTACAATGAGCAGTTCTTC	CASSLLASGGSSYNEQFF
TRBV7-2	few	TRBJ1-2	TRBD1	TGTGCCAGCAGCTTCCGGACAGGGGGGTATGGCTACACCTTC	CASSFRTGGYGYTF
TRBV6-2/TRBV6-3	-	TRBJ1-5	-	TGTGCCAGCAGAACTACCCGCGGATATAGCAATCAGCCCCAGCATTTT	CASRTTRGYSNQPQHF
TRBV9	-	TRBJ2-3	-	TGTGCCAGCAGCGTAGCCTTCACAGATACGCAGTATTTT	CASSVAFTDTQYF
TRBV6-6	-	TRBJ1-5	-	TGTGCCACCTCTAGGGAAGTCAATCAGCCCCAGCATTTT	CATSREVNQPQHF
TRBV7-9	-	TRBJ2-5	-	TGTGCCAGCAGCTTGTACTCACCAAACCAAGAGACCCAGTACTTC	CASSLYSPNQETQYF
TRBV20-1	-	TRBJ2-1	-	TGCAGTGCTAAGGGGAGCGCTTACAATGAGCAGTTCTTC	CSAKGSAYNEQFF
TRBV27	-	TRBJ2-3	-	TGTGCCAGCCTCGATCCTACCAGCACAGATACGCAGTATTTT	CASLDPTSTDTQYF
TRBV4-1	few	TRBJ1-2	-	TGCGCCAGCAGCCAACTGGGCGGTGGCCGTAACTATGGCTACACCTTC	CASSQLGGGRNYGYTF
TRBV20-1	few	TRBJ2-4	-	TGCAGTGCCCAGGGAGCCGCCAAAAACATTCAGTACTTC	CSAQGAAKNIQYF
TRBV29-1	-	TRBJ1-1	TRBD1	TGCAGCGTTGAAGTGGGCAACAGGGGAACTGAAGCTTTCTTT	CSVEVGNRGTEAFF
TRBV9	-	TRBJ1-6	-	TGTGCCAGCAGCGTCGGGGCGGAGAATAATTCACCCCTCCACTTT	CASSVGAENNSPLHF
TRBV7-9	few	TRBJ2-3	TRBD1	TGTGCCAGCAGACGGACAGGGGCAGATACGCAGTATTTT	CASRRTGADTQYF
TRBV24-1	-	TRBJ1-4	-	TGTGCCACCAGAGGCCCGGGACCGGGGTTAAATGAAAAACTGTTTTTT	CATRGPGPGLNEKLFF
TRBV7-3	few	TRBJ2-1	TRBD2	TGTGCCAGCAGCCCCAGCCCAGCGGGATACAATGAGCAGTTCTTC	CASSPSPAGYNEQFF
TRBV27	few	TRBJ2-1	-	TGTGCCAGCAGTTTGGTGGGAGGCATTGAGCAGTTCTTC	CASSLVGGIEQFF
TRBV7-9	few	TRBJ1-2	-	TGTGCCAGCAGAGGGACGACTAACTATGGCTACACCTTC	CASRGTTNYGYTF
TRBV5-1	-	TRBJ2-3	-	TGCGCCAGCAGCTCTCTCGTGGTAGCGGAGAGCACAGATACGCAGTATTTT	CASSSLVVAESTDTQYF
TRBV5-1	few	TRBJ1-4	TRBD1	TGCGCCAGCAGCTTAAGCAATCCGGGACAGGGATTGGAAAAACTGTTTTTT	CASSLSNPGQGLEKLFF
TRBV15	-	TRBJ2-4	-	TGTGCCACTACTACAGGACTAAGCGCCAAAAACATTCAGTACTTC	CATTTGLSAKNIQYF
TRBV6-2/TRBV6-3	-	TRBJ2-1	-	TGTGCCAGCAGTTACTCCGAGGCAGGTGTTGTGTACAATGAGCAGTTCTTC	CASSYSEAGVVYNEQFF
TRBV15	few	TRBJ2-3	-	TGTGCCACCAGCAGCGGGACTACCTTCCAGGGGACGCAGTATTTT	CATSSGTTFQGTQYF
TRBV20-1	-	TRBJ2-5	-	TGCAGTGCTAGTGGCCCTATAGGAGCCACCCTTGCCGAGACCCAGTACTTC	CSASGPIGATLAETQYF
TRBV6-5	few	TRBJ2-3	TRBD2	TGTGCCAGCAGTTTCGATGACGCGGGGGGCACAGATACGCAGTATTTT	CASSFDDAGGTDTQYF
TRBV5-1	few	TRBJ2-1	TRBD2	TGCGCCAGCAGCTTGGAGATAGCGGCTAGCGGGGGGGGTAATGAGCAGTTCTTC	CASSLEIAASGGGNEQFF
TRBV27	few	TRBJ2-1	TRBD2	TGTGCCAGCGGAGGGACTAGCGGGGGGGCCTACAATGAGCAGTTCTTC	CASGGTSGGAYNEQFF
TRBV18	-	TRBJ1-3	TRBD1	TGTGCCAGCTCACCGGACAGGGGATACGGAAACACCATATATTTT	CASSPDRGYGNTIYF
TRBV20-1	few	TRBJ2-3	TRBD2	TGCAGTGCTAGAGATGGGACTAGCTGGGCAGATACGCAGTATTTT	CSARDGTSWADTQYF
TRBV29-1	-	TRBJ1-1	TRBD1	TGCAGCGTTGATAGGGACAGGGCTTTCTTT	CSVDRDRAFF
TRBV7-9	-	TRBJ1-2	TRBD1	TGTGCCAGCGGCCCAGCAGGGGGCAATGGCTACACCTTC	CASGPAGGNGYTF
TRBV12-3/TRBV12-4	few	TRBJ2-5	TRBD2	TGTGCCAGCAGTGATGGACTAGCGGGGGGGCCATTCCCAGAGACCCAGTACTTC	CASSDGLAGGPFPETQYF
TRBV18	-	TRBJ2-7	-	TGTGCCAGCTCACCACAAAGTCTCGAGCAGTACTTC	CASSPQSLEQYF
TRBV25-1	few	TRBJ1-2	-	TGTGCCAGTAGGACATTTAACTATGGCTACACCTTC	CASRTFNYGYTF
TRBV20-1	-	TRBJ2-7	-	TGCAGTGCTAAGCGACTAGAGATCCACGAGCAGTACTTC	CSAKRLEIHEQYF
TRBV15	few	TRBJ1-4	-	TGTGCCACCAGCAGAATTAGACTCAACCAGGACGAAAAACTGTTTTTT	CATSRIRLNQDEKLFF
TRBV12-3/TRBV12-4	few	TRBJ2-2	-	TGTGCCAGCCGCCCCGAGGGGACCGGGGAGCTGTTTTTT	CASRPEGTGELFF
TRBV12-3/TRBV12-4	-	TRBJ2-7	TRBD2	TGTGCCAGCAGTTGGGCTAGCGGGGTCGAGCAGTACTTC	CASSWASGVEQYF
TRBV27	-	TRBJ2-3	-	TGTGCCAGCAGTTTAAAGGCTAGCGAGACGACGCAGTATTTT	CASSLKASETTQYF
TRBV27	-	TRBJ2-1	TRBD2	TGTGCCAGCAGTGTGACTAGCGGGATCTCCTACAATGAGCAGTTCTTC	CASSVTSGISYNEQFF
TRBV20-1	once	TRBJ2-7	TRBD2	TGCAGTGCTAGTTCACGGGGGGGCGTGGTATACGAGCAGTACTTC	CSASSRGGVVYEQYF
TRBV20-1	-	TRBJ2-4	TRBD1	TGCAGTGCTAGAGATCGGGACAGGGGCCCCTCCATTCAGTACTTC	CSARDRDRGPSIQYF
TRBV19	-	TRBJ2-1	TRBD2	TGTGCCAGTAGGGGACTAGCGGGAGGGTTCTACAATGAGCAGTTCTTC	CASRGLAGGFYNEQFF
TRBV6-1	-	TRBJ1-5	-	TGTGCCGGATCCATTACAGGGCGGGCTCCTAATCAGCCCCAGCATTTT	CAGSITGRAPNQPQHF
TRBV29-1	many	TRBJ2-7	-	TGCAGCGTTATCCGCCAGAACTCCTACGAGCAGTACTTC	CSVIRQNSYEQYF
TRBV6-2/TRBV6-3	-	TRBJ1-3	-	TGTGCCAGCAGTTACTCCGCAGGAACCATCACCGGAAACACCATATATTTT	CASSYSAGTITGNTIYF
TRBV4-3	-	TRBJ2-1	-	TGCGCCAGCAGCCAAAACTACAGGGTTAATGAGCAGTTCTTC	CASSQNYRVNEQFF
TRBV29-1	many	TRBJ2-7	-	TGCAGCGTTGAACGTGGCTACGAGCAGTACTTC	CSVERGYEQYF
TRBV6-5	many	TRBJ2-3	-	TGTGCCATCGTGGGAAACATATGCACAGATACGCAGTATTTT	CAIVGNICTDTQYF
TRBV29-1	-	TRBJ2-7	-	TGCAGCGTTGGGGCAGACCTATCCTACGAGCAGTACTTC	CSVGADLSYEQYF
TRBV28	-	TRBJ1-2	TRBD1	TGTGCCGCATCCGGGACAGTGGCTGGCTACACCTTC	CAASGTVAGYTF
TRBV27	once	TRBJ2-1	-	TGTGCCAGCAGTCCCTCGGGGGCCCCCACCTACAATGAGCAGTTCTTC	CASSPSGAPTYNEQFF
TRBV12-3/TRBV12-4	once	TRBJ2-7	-	TGTGCCAGCAGTTTCGGGCTGGGGTCCAGCACCTACGAGCAGTACTTC	CASSFGLGSSTYEQYF
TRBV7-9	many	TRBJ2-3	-	TGTGCCAGCAGCCTGGGGCCACTAGGAGATACGCAGTATTTT	CASSLGPLGDTQYF
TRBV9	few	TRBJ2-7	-	TGTGCCAGCAGCGGAGACAACTACGAGCAGTACTTC	CASSGDNYEQYF
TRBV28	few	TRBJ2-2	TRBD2	TGTGCCAGCAGCTGGGGACTAGCGGGGAACACCGGGGAGCTGTTTTTT	CASSWGLAGNTGELFF
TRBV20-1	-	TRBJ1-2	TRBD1	TGCAGTGCTACTGGACAGGGTCAATATGGCTACACCTTC	CSATGQGQYGYTF